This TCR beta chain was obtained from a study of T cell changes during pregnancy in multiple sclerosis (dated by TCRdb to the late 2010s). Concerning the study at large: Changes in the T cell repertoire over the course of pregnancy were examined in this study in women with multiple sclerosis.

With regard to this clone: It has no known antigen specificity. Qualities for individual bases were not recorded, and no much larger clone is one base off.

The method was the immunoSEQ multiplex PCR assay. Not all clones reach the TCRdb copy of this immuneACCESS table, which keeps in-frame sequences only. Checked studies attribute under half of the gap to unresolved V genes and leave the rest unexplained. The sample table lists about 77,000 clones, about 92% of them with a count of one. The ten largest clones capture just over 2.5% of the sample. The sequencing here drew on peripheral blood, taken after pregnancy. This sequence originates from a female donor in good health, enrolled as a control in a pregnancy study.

The CDR3 region reads CASSSGTEQFF. The nucleotides are TGTGCCAGCAGCTCCGGGACAGAGCAGTTCTTC. This sequence uses TRBV5-4 and TRBJ2-1, and the D gene may be TRBD1, 6 bases matching. Taken from the germline V gene (reference sequence), the CDR1 and CDR2 loops are SGHNT and YYREEE. Its CDR3 holds 11 amino acids, cysteine through phenylalanine. Only CDR3 DNA remains: 33 bases, in frame from the first base. V is shortened by 3 bases, J by 10 bases, and the region joining them spans 8 bases.